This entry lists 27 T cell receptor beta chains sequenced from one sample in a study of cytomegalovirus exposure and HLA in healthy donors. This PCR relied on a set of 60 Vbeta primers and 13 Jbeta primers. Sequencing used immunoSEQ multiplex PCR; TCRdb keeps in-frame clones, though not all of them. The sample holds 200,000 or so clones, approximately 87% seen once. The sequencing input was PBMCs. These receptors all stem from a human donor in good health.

This CDR3 reads CASGSPGPGGTGELFF. DNA of the CDR3: TGTGCTAGTGGATCCCCAGGACCAGGGGGGACCGGGGAGCTGTTTTTT. The chain uses TRBV12-5 and TRBJ2-2; possible D gene TRBD1, 7 bases. This CDR3 has 16 amino acids. CDR1 and CDR2 (germline): LGHNT, FRNRAP. Trimming removed 6 bases from V and 5 bases from J, with 19 bases in between.

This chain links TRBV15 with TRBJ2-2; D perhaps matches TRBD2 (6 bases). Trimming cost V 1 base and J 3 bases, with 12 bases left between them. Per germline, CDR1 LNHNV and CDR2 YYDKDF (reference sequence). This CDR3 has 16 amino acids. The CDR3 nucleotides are TGTGCCACCAGCAGAGTTAGTAGCGGATACACCGGGGAGCTGTTTTTT. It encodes CATSRVSSGYTGELFF. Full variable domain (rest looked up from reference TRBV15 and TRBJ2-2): DAMVIQNPRYQVTQFGKPVTLSCSQTLNHNVMYWYQQKSSQAPKLLFHYYDKDFNNEADTPDNFQSRRPNTSFCFLDIRSPGLGDTAMYLCATSRVSSGYTGELFFGEGSRLTVL.

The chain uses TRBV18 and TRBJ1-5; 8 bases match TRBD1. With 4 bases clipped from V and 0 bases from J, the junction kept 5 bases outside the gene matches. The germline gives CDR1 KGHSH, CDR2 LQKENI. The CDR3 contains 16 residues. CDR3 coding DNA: TGTGCCAGCTCACTTATGGACAGGGATAGCAATCAGCCCCAGCATTTT. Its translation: CASSLMDRDSNQPQHF.

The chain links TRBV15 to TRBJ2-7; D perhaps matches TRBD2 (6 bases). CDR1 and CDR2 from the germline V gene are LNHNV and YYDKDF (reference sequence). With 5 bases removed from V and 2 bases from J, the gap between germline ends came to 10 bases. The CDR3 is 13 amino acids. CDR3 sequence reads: CATSGRETYEQYF. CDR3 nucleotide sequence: TGTGCCACCAGCGGTCGGGAGACCTACGAGCAGTACTTC. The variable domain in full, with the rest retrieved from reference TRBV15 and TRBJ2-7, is DAMVIQNPRYQVTQFGKPVTLSCSQTLNHNVMYWYQQKSSQAPKLLFHYYDKDFNNEADTPDNFQSRRPNTSFCFLDIRSPGLGDTAMYLCATSGRETYEQYFGPGTRLTVT.

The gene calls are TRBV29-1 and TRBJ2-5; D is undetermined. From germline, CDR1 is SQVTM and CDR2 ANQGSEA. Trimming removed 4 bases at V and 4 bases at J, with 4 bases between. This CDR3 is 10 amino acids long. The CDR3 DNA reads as TGCAGCGTTGTTATAGAGACCCAGTACTTC. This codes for CSVVIETQYF. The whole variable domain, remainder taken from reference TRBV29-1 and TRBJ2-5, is SAVISQKPSRDICQRGTSLTIQCQVDSQVTMMFWYRQQPGQSLTLIATANQGSEATYESGFVIDKFPISRPNLTFSTLTVSNMSPEDSSIYLCSVVIETQYFGPGTRLLVL.

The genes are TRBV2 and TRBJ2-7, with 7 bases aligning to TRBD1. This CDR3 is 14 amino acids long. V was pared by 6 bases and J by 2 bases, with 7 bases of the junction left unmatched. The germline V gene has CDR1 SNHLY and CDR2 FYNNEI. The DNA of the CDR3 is TGTGCCAGCAGCTACCAAACAGGGGCCTACGAGCAGTACTTC. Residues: CASSYQTGAYEQYF.

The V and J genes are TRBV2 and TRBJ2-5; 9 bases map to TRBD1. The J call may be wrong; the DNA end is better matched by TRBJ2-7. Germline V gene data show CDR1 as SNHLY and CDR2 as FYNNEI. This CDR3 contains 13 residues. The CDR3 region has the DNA TGTGCCACCGGGACAGGGAGCTCCTACGAGCAGTACTTC. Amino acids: CATGTGSSYEQYF.

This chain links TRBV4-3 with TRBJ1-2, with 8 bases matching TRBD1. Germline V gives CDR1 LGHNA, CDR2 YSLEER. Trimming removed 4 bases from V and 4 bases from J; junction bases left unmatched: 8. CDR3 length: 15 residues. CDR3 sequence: CASSPWTGTLYGYTF. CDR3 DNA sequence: TGCGCCAGCAGCCCTTGGACAGGGACTCTCTATGGCTACACCTTC.

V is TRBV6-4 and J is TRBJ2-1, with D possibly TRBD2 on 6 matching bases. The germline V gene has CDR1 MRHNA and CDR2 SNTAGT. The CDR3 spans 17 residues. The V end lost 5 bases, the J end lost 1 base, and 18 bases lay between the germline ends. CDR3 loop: CASSPGTPSQSYNEQFF. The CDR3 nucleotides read TGTGCCAGCAGTCCCGGGACTCCTAGCCAATCCTACAATGAGCAGTTCTTC.

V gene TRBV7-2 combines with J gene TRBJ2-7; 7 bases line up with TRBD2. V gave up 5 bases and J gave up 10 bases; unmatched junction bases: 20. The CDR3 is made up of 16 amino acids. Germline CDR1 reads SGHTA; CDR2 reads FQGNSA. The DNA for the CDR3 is TGTGCCAGCAGCCCCCAGTTTGGGCGGGAGAAGGGCGATCAGTACTTC. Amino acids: CASSPQFGREKGDQYF.

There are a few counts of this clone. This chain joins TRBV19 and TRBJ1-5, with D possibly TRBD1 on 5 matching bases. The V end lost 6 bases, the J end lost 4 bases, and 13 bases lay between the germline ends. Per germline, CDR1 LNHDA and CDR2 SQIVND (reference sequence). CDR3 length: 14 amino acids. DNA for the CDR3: TGTGCCAGTAGGCCAAAGCCAGGGAATCAGCCCCAGCATTTT. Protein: CASRPKPGNQPQHF.

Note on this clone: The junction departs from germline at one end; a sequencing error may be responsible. CDR3 nucleotides: TGTTCCAGCAGCCCGGGACAGAATTACAATGAGCAGTTCTTC. Translating it yields CSSSPGQNYNEQFF. J is TRBJ2-1 and V is TRBV7-9, with 7 bases lining up with TRBD1. Looked up from germline, CDR1 is SEHNR and CDR2 is FQNEAQ (reference sequence). There are 14 residues in the CDR3.

CDR3 in amino acids: CASSLTFGTGFNEQYF. The CDR3 DNA follows: TGTGCCAGCAGCTTAACTTTCGGGACAGGGTTTAACGAGCAGTACTTC. V and J are TRBV7-2 and TRBJ2-7; TRBD1 matches at 9 bases. The CDR3 consists of 16 residues. Germline V CDR1 and CDR2: SGHTA, FQGNSA. Trimming cost V 2 bases and J 5 bases; bases outside gene matches: 10.

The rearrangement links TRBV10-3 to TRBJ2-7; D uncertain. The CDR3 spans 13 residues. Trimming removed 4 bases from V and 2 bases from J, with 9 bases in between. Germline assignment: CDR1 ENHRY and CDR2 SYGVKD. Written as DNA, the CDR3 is TGTGCCATCAGTGTCGGCGACACCTACGAGCAGTACTTC. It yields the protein CAISVGDTYEQYF.

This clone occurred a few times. DNA of the CDR3: TGTGCCAGCTCACCAAAGGGGACAGTCATGAACACTGAAGCTTTCTTT. It is translated as CASSPKGTVMNTEAFF. The chain links TRBV18 to TRBJ1-1; 7 nucleotides match TRBD1. Germline lookup yields CDR1 KGHSH and CDR2 LQKENI. Trimming at V came to 2 bases and at J to 0 bases, leaving 6 bases not matched to a gene. The CDR3 runs 16 residues.

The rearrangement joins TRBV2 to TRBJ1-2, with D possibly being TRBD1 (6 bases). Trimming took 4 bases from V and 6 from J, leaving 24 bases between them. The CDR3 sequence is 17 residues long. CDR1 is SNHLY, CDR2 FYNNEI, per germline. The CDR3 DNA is TGTGCCAGCAGTGTAAGGATCTCCGGGACAATCCTCCATGGCTACACCTTC. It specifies CASSVRISGTILHGYTF. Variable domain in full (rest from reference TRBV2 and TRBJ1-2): EPEVTQTPSHQVTQMGQEVILRCVPISNHLYFYWYRQILGQKVEFLVSFYNNEISEKSEIFDDQFSVERPDGSNFTLKIRSTKLEDSAMYFCASSVRISGTILHGYTFGSGTRLTVV.

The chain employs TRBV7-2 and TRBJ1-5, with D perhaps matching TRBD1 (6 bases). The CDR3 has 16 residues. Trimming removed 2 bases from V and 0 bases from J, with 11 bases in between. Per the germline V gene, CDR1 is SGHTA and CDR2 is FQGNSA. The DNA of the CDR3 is TGTGCCAGCAGCTTAAGGGGACATGATAGCAATCAGCCCCAGCATTTT. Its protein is CASSLRGHDSNQPQHF.

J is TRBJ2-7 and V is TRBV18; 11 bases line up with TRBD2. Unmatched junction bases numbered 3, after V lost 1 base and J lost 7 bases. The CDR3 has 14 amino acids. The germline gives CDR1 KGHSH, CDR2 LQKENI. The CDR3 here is CASSPRGLAVEQYF. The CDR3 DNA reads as TGTGCCAGCTCACCACGGGGACTAGCGGTAGAGCAGTACTTC.

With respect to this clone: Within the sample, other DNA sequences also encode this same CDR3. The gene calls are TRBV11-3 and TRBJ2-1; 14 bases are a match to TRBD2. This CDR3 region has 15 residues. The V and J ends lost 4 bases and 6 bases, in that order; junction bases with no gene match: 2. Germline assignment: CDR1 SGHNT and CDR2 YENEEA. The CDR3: CASSSGLAGVNEQFF. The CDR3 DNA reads TGTGCCAGCAGCTCGGGACTAGCGGGAGTCAATGAGCAGTTCTTC.

The CDR3 DNA reads as TGTGCCAGTAATAACCGGGACAGGGGGCTTGGGTTTGGCTACACCTTC. Its translation is CASNNRDRGLGFGYTF. This rearrangement joins TRBV19 to TRBJ1-2, with 12 bases fitting TRBD1. The CDR3 extends over 16 amino acids. Trimming at V came to 7 bases and at J to 7 bases, leaving 13 bases not matched to a gene. Per the germline V gene, CDR1 is LNHDA and CDR2 is SQIVND (reference sequence).

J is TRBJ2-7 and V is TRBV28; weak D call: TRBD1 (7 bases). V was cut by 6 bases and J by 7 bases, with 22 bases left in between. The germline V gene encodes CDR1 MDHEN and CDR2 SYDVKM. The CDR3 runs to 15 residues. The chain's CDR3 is CASSSLSGQAWEQYF. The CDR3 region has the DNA TGTGCCAGCAGCTCACTTAGCGGACAGGCCTGGGAGCAGTACTTC.

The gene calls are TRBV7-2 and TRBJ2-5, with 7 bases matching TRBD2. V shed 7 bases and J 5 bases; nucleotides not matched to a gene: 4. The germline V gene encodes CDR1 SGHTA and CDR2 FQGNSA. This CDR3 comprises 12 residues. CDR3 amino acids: CASILGGETQYF. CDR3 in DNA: TGTGCCAGCATCTTGGGGGGGGAGACCCAGTACTTC.

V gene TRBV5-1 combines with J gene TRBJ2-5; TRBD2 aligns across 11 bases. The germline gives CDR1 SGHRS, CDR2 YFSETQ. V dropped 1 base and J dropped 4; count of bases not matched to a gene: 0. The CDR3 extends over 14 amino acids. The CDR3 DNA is TGCGCCAGCAGCTTGACTAGCGGGAGAGAGACCCAGTACTTC. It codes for CASSLTSGRETQYF.

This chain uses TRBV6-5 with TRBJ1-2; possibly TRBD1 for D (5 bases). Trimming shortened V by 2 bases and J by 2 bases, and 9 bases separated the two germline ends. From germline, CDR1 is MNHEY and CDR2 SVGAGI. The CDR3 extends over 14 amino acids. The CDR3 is CASSYHRQNYGYTF. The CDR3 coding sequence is TGTGCCAGCAGTTACCACCGACAGAACTATGGCTACACCTTC.

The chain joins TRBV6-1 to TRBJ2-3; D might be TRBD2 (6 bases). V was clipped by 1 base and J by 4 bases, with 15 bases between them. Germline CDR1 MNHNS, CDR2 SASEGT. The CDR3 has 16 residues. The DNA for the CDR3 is TGTGCCAGCAGTGAAGACCAAGGGAGGTTGCCAGATACGCAGTATTTT. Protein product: CASSEDQGRLPDTQYF.

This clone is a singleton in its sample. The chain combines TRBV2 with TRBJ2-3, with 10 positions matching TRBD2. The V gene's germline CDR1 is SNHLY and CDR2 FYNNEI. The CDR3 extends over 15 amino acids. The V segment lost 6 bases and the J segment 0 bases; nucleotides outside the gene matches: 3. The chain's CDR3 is CASRGTSVSTDTQYF. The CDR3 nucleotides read TGTGCCAGCAGGGGGACTAGCGTCAGCACAGATACGCAGTATTTT.

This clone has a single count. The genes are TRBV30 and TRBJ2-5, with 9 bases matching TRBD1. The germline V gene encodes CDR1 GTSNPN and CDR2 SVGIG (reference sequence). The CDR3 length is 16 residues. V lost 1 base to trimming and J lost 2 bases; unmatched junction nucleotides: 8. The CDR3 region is CAWSEGDRGGQETQYF. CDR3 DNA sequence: TGTGCCTGGAGTGAGGGAGACAGGGGGGGACAAGAGACCCAGTACTTC. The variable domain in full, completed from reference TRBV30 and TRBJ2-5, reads SQTIHQWPATLVQPVGSPLSLECTVEGTSNPNLYWYRQAAGRGLQLLFYSVGIGQISSEVPQNLSASRPQDRQFILSSKKLLLSDSGFYLCAWSEGDRGGQETQYFGPGTRLLVL.